These T cell receptor beta chains were read from a single sample in a study of blood T cell repertoires in COVID-19. Sequenced by immunoSEQ multiplex PCR; TCRdb stores in-frame clones only, minus some. The table has 190,000 or so clones, approximately 86% seen once. The sequencing input was peripheral blood. These receptor sequences come from a man aged 40-55 years with active or convalescent COVID-19. Each CDR3 is given with its conserved first and last residue.

v_call cdr3_aa
TRBV6-5 CASTGTETYEQYF
TRBV7-6 CASSLTGVSGNTIYF
TRBV7-3 CASSLGTSRNEQFF
TRBV10-3 CAISLGQGDGYTF
TRBV9 CASSVGGQGNQPQHF
TRBV24-1 CATSGGQGAGNTIYF
TRBV19 CASRPDRGETQYF
TRBV19 CASSITLAGNEQFF
TRBV11-2 CASSFGGVDGYTF
TRBV7-9 CASSLQGAGYTF
TRBV3-1/TRBV3-2 CASSQSRGAGELFF
TRBV28 CASSPVRGLIYEQYF
TRBV12-5 CASGLGFGLQDEKLFF
TRBV11-3 CASSPRTGELFF
TRBV12-3/TRBV12-4 CASSLGGQSEAFF
TRBV5-6 CASSLVRGAWYEQYF
TRBV27 CASSLSFLNGNQPQHF
TRBV6-6 CASSRGTGPNQPQHF
TRBV21-1 CASSASSEDRGLYEQYF
TRBV6-5 CASKSTVNTEAFF
TRBV6-1 CASSEEVRLRYNEQFF
TRBV19 CACAQGQGWNQPQHF
TRBV5-1 CASSLENRVPGNTIYF